This T cell receptor beta chain was obtained from a study of blood T cell repertoires in COVID-19. The overall study: Sample material is recorded as cDNA or gDNA derived from T cells, B-cell-depleted T cells, or PBMCs.

Per the original data handling: Scientists estimated how many nucleated cells there were by amplifying reference gene primers. Only in-frame clones appear in the TCRdb table, and some are missing; sequencing was by immunoSEQ multiplex PCR. V and J calls and clone size are those listed in that table; D and trimming were worked out from the DNA. The repertoire consists of 150,000 to 190,000 clones, with 80% occurring once and the leading ten covering over 0.5%. The CDR3 covers 13 residues. CDR1 is MDHEN, CDR2 SYDVKM, per germline. Trimming removed 7 bases at V and 1 base at J, with 10 bases between. The TCR originated in a man in his 60s with acute or convalescent COVID-19. Sequenced material: peripheral blood. V is TRBV28 and J is TRBJ1-2, with D uncertain. CDR3: CASKRRFNYGYTF. CDR3 DNA sequence: TGTGCCAGCAAGCGGCGGTTTAACTATGGCTACACCTTC.